These 4 T cell receptor beta chains originate from one sample sequenced in a study of blood T cell repertoires in COVID-19. Libraries were prepared by immunoSEQ multiplex PCR; TCRdb keeps only in-frame clonotypes and omits some of them. Of more than 250,000 clones in the sample, roughly 90% were seen once. Specimen: PBMCs or T cells enriched from blood (not recorded which). These receptors all come from a woman aged 30 to 39 who had recovered from COVID-19.

This chain connects TRBV6-1 to TRBJ2-2; D might be TRBD1 (6 bases). This CDR3 comprises 15 residues. Germline CDR1 MNHNS, CDR2 SASEGT. V shed 5 bases and J shed 3 bases, with 13 bases lying between them. The CDR3 DNA follows: TGTGCCAGCAGTTCTAACAGGGCCTACACCGGGGAGCTGTTTTTT. Translating it yields CASSSNRAYTGELFF.

The CDR3 sequence is CASSITYQTYEQYF. The DNA of the CDR3 is TGTGCCAGCAGCATAACATACCAGACCTACGAGCAGTACTTC. The chain couples TRBV21-1 to TRBJ2-7; TRBD1 reflects the table's D call only, with no check against the DNA. TRBV21-1 is flagged as a pseudogene. This CDR3 contains 14 residues.

V usage is TRBV9 and J usage is TRBJ1-5; D call uncertain. V was pared by 2 bases and J by 0 bases, with 15 bases between. Looked up from germline, CDR1 is SGDLS and CDR2 is YYNGEE. This CDR3 has 17 amino acids. The CDR3 protein is CASSVQLERYSNQPQHF. CDR3 coding DNA: TGTGCCAGCAGCGTCCAATTGGAGAGGTATAGCAATCAGCCCCAGCATTTT.

The chain is built from TRBV19 and TRBJ2-3, with TRBD2 matching 9 bases. Germline CDR1 and CDR2: LNHDA and SQIVND (reference sequence). CDR3 length: 16 residues. Trimming cost V 5 bases and J 0 bases; bases outside gene matches: 6. In DNA, the CDR3 is TGTGCCAGTAGTCGGGGGCGGGAGGGGAGCACAGATACGCAGTATTTT. It translates to CASSRGREGSTDTQYF.